The 27 T cell receptor beta chains reported below all come from one sample, sequenced in a study of blood T cells in healthy people across ages. It was with a sample-barcoded 5' primer and a J-beta primer mix that a second PCR of about 7 to 12 cycles was run. MiXCR, applied by TCRdb to the 5' RACE reads, yields one record per CDR3 protein. This sample yields some 900,000 distinct CDR3 sequences, of which 25% to 30% are seen a single time; 15% to 20% belongs to the top ten. Sequencing used blood. These receptors were collected from a woman of 80 years or more in good health.

V and J are TRBV6-6 and TRBJ2-3, with D tentatively TRBD1 or TRBD2 (8 bases each). In germline, CDR1 is MNHNY, CDR2 SVGAGI (reference sequence). The CDR3 runs 14 residues. V gave up 11 bases and J gave up 1 base, with 16 bases separating them. The CDR3 region has the DNA TGTGCCGGCCGGGGGGGACAGGGCACAGATACGCAGTATTTT. Amino acid sequence: CAGRGGQGTDTQYF.

Turning to this clonotype: One end of the junction fails to match germline, which may point to a read error. The chain is built from TRBV20-1 and TRBJ2-1; 10 nucleotides agree with TRBD2. This CDR3 region has 15 residues. Germline V lookup: CDR1 DFQATT, CDR2 SNEGSKA (reference sequence). The CDR3 sequence is CSARGQRGGYNEQFF. In nucleotides, the CDR3 is TGCAGTGCCAGAGGGCAGCGGGGGGGCTACAATGAGCAGTTCTTC.

Only a few counts were recorded for this clonotype. V is TRBV7-2 and J is TRBJ1-1; D possibly corresponds to TRBD1 (6 bases). The CDR3 sequence is 15 residues long. Germline CDR1 is SGHTA and CDR2 is FQGNSA. Trimming left V 4 bases short and J 2 bases short, with 14 bases between. The DNA of the CDR3 is TGTGCCAGCAGCTGGAGGACGGACAGCAACACTGAAGCTTTCTTT. Residues: CASSWRTDSNTEAFF. Complete variable domain (other parts from reference TRBV7-2 and TRBJ1-1): GAGVSQSPSNKVTEKGKDVELRCDPISGHTALYWYRQSLGQGLEFLIYFQGNSAPDKSGLPSDRFSAERTGGSVSTLTIQRTQQEDSAVYLCASSWRTDSNTEAFFGQGTRLTVV.

The sample holds many counts of this clonotype. V gene TRBV5-1 combines with J gene TRBJ2-1; TRBD2 agrees at 9 bases. With V trimmed by 6 bases and J by 8 bases, 12 bases remained unmatched. The CDR3 is made up of 15 amino acids. CDR1 is SGHRS and CDR2 is YFSETQ in the germline V gene. The CDR3 DNA is TGCGCCAGCACCAGTACGGGGACTAGCTCACATGAGCAGTTCTTC. Translation gives CASTSTGTSSHEQFF.

In the case of this clonotype: A clone one base away is much larger, so this may be a read error. The rearrangement joins TRBV7-2 to TRBJ1-2, with a tentative D call TRBD1 (5 bases). The germline CDR1 and CDR2 sequences are SGHTA and FQGNSA. Deletions cut 1 base from V and 5 bases from J, with 14 bases between. The CDR3 extends over 15 amino acids. The CDR3 loop reads CASSLGAGSWYGYTF. CDR3 nucleotide sequence: TGTGCCAGCAGCTTAGGCGCAGGGTCATGGTATGGCTACACCTTC.

The V and J genes are TRBV29-1 and TRBJ2-1; 14 bases fit TRBD2. Germline CDR1 reads SQVTM; CDR2 reads ANQGSEA. The CDR3 is made up of 17 amino acids. Trimming took 7 bases from V and 7 from J; bases not matched to a gene: 15. CDR3: CSAWGTSGRGLPNEQFF. Here the CDR3 DNA reads TGCAGCGCTTGGGGGACTAGCGGGAGAGGCCTTCCGAATGAGCAGTTCTTC.

About this clonotype: This may stem from a read error, because a much larger clone lies one nucleotide away. The genes are TRBV4-1 and TRBJ2-3, with D perhaps given as TRBD1 or TRBD2 (5 bases each). V lost 4 bases to trimming and J lost 5 bases, with 13 bases between them. CDR3 length equals 14 residues. From germline, CDR1 is MGHRA and CDR2 YSYEKL. CDR3: CASSRLGRRDTQYF. The CDR3 nucleotides are TGCGCCAGCAGCCGACTGGGACGTCGAGATACGCAGTATTTT.

The V call is TRBV11-2, the J call TRBJ2-3, with 8 bases aligning to TRBD2. Looked up from germline, CDR1 is SGHAT and CDR2 is FQNNGV. Trimming at V came to 1 base and at J to 5 bases, leaving 11 bases not matched to a gene. The length of the CDR3 is 17 residues. The CDR3 bases are TGTGCCAGCAGCTTAGGTCGGGGGGGTTTCGGTTTAGATACGCAGTATTTT. It specifies CASSLGRGGFGLDTQYF.

With regard to this clonotype: This may be a read error: a much more frequent sequence differs by one nucleotide. This chain links TRBV10-3 with TRBJ1-6; D remains unclear. The CDR3 sequence is 14 residues long. Germline V lookup: CDR1 ENHRY, CDR2 SYGVKD. The ends were cut back, 2 bases at V and 7 bases at J, with 9 bases in the middle. The DNA for the CDR3 is TGTGCCATCAGTGAGGCATTGAAGAATTCACCCCTCCACTTT. Translating gives CAISEALKNSPLHF.

There are many counts of this clonotype. The rearrangement links TRBV20-1 to TRBJ2-1, with 12 bases fitting TRBD2. Germline CDR1 is DFQATT and CDR2 is SNEGSKA (reference sequence). The ends lost 6 bases at V and 0 bases at J; junction bases unmatched: 15. The CDR3 is 19 residues long. The CDR3 nucleotides read TGCAGTGCCGCCCGGCCGGGACTAGCGGGCGCTAGCTCCTACAATGAGCAGTTCTTC. Translating gives CSAARPGLAGASSYNEQFF.

The chain joins TRBV7-6 to TRBJ2-2; D unclear. CDR3 length equals 18 residues. Trimming removed 2 bases at V and 7 bases at J, with 23 bases between. Germline lookup yields CDR1 SGHVS and CDR2 FNYEAQ. CDR3 nucleotides: TGTGCCAGCAGCTTATCCCGAGATAAATACAAGCTGGGCGGGGAGCTGTTTTTT. This sequence encodes CASSLSRDKYKLGGELFF.

The sample holds many counts of this clonotype. V and J are TRBV20-1 and TRBJ2-3, with 8 nucleotides matching TRBD2. Germline V gene data show CDR1 as DFQATT and CDR2 as SNEGSKA (reference sequence). J gave up 2 bases and V 3 bases, and 13 bases lay outside the gene matches. The CDR3 runs to 17 residues. CDR3: CSARPGGRGALTDTQYF. The CDR3 nucleotides are TGCAGTGCTAGGCCCGGGGGGCGGGGGGCGCTCACAGATACGCAGTATTTT.

A note on this clonotype: Being one base from a much bigger clone, this may be a read error. V is TRBV7-8 and J is TRBJ2-5; TRBD1 matches 8 bases. The CDR3 is 14 residues long. Germline assignment: CDR1 SGHVS and CDR2 FQNEAQ. V was pared by 5 bases and J by 12 bases, with 14 bases of the junction left unmatched. The CDR3 region has the DNA TGTGCCAGCAGCGCCTACACTGTGGACAGGGAGGAGTACTTC. Protein: CASSAYTVDREEYF.

The CDR3 spells CASSADRSGGYTF. CDR3 nucleotide sequence: TGCGCCAGCAGCGCCGACAGGAGTGGGGGCTACACCTTC. The rearrangement links TRBV5-1 to TRBJ1-2; D might be TRBD1 (6 bases). The germline V gene has CDR1 SGHRS and CDR2 YFSETQ. The CDR3 is 13 residues long. The germline V and J ends were trimmed by 4 bases and 8 bases, with 15 bases remaining between them.

This clonotype was seen repeatedly, ten times or more. The chain is built from TRBV4-3 and TRBJ2-1; 8 positions match TRBD2. The CDR3 runs 15 residues. With V trimmed by 5 bases and J by 3 bases, 6 bases remained unmatched. Germline-derived CDR1 and CDR2 are LGHNA and YSLEER. Written as DNA, the CDR3 is TGCGCCAGCAGCTCGGGACTAGGACTCTACAATGAGCAGTTCTTC. Translated, it gives CASSSGLGLYNEQFF.

In this sample, this clonotype turned up a few times. The chain is built from TRBV18 and TRBJ2-5, with 13 bases that match TRBD2. The CDR3 consists of 15 residues. V lost 2 bases and J lost 11; bases outside the gene matches: 8. The germline V gene has CDR1 KGHSH and CDR2 LQKENI. This CDR3 is CASSPTSGGAVEQYF. The DNA of the CDR3 is TGTGCCAGCTCACCAACTAGCGGGGGGGCCGTTGAGCAGTACTTC.

This clonotype came up many times. V usage is TRBV20-1 and J usage is TRBJ2-1; 9 bases are shared with TRBD2. From germline, CDR1 is DFQATT and CDR2 SNEGSKA (reference sequence). The trim removed 6 bases at V and 6 bases at J, leaving 12 bases unmatched. CDR3 length: 15 amino acids. The CDR3, as DNA: TGCAGTGCCACCCCACGGAAGCGGGGGGTCAATGAGCAGTTCTTC. As protein: CSATPRKRGVNEQFF.

In its sample, this clonotype was seen a few times. This may be a read error: a much more frequent sequence differs by one nucleotide. The chain is built from TRBV7-9 and TRBJ2-3; D not certain. CDR3 size: 14 residues. V lost 8 bases and J 1 base, leaving 13 bases between the germline ends. Germline CDR1 reads SEHNR; CDR2 reads FQNEAQ (reference sequence). The CDR3 nucleotides read TGTGCCAGCCGGGCTGCGGTCCGCACAGATACGCAGTATTTT. Encoded protein: CASRAAVRTDTQYF.

This clonotype showed up many times. This sequence joins TRBV28 and TRBJ2-1, with D perhaps matching TRBD2 (6 bases). The CDR3 contains 16 residues. Germline loops: CDR1 MDHEN, CDR2 SYDVKM. The V end lost 5 bases, the J end lost 7 bases, and 21 bases lay between the germline ends. The CDR3 nucleotides are TGTGCCAGCAGTCGATCCGGGACTCCGTCGGTGAATGAGCAGTTCTTC. It encodes CASSRSGTPSVNEQFF.

This clonotype was seen at least ten times. The J gene is TRBJ2-6, the V gene TRBV11-2; D not resolved. The CDR3 sequence is 13 residues long. CDR1 is SGHAT, CDR2 FQNNGV, per germline. Trimming stripped 5 bases from V and 5 bases from J, with 7 bases between. The DNA for the CDR3 is TGTGCCAGCAGCCCCGCCTGGGCCAACGTCCTGACTTTC. It encodes CASSPAWANVLTF.

This clonotype came up many times. The V call is TRBV6-1, the J call TRBJ2-5, with TRBD2 as a possible D gene (6 bases). The V gene's germline CDR1 is MNHNS and CDR2 SASEGT. V was pared by 4 bases and J by 11 bases, with 20 bases between. The CDR3 length is 14 residues. The CDR3 spells CASSVGGSLKGQYF. In nucleotides, the CDR3 is TGTGCCAGCAGTGTAGGAGGGTCCCTTAAAGGGCAGTACTTC.

This clonotype showed up many times. The chain employs TRBV20-1 and TRBJ2-5; D possibly corresponds to TRBD1 (5 bases). The CDR3 length is 12 residues. Germline lookup yields CDR1 DFQATT and CDR2 SNEGSKA (reference sequence). V was cut by 7 bases and J by 4 bases, with 13 bases left in between. In DNA form, the CDR3 reads TGCAGTGTGGGGCGCTCGGGAGAGACCCAGTACTTC. It is translated as CSVGRSGETQYF.

The chain couples TRBV12-3 or TRBV12-4 to TRBJ1-6, with D possibly being TRBD1 (6 bases). Trimming took 2 bases from V and 10 from J, leaving 18 bases between them. The CDR3 is 16 amino acids. CDR3 sequence: CASSLFMAGVGSPLHF. CDR3 in DNA: TGTGCCAGCAGTTTATTTATGGCAGGGGTGGGATCACCCCTCCACTTT.

This clonotype was found many times. V gene TRBV20-1 combines with J gene TRBJ1-2; D is ambiguous. Germline lookup yields CDR1 DFQATT and CDR2 SNEGSKA (reference sequence). The CDR3 contains 12 residues. The ends were cut back, 5 bases at V and 4 bases at J, with 11 bases in the middle. The CDR3 region is CSASLRGYGYTF. CDR3 sequence (DNA): TGCAGTGCTTCTTTACGGGGCTATGGCTACACCTTC.

This clonotype was seen once. The V call is TRBV7-2, the J call TRBJ1-1; D might be TRBD1 (6 bases). The CDR3 contains 15 residues. The V end was cut by 6 bases, the J end by 4 bases, with 18 bases between. CDR1 is SGHTA and CDR2 is FQGNSA in the germline V gene. The CDR3 nucleotides read TGTGCCAGCAGTTCTCGGGGGGGCACGGGCACTGAAGCTTTCTTT. Amino acid sequence: CASSSRGGTGTEAFF.

The V gene is TRBV20-1, the J gene TRBJ2-3; TRBD2 agrees at 11 bases. The CDR3 runs to 14 residues. Germline lookup yields CDR1 DFQATT and CDR2 SNEGSKA (reference sequence). V was pared by 5 bases and J by 4 bases, with 5 bases of the junction left unmatched. The CDR3: CSAPTSGKSDTQYF. The CDR3 DNA is TGCAGTGCTCCGACTAGCGGGAAATCAGATACGCAGTATTTT.

This clonotype came up many times. J is TRBJ2-3 and V is TRBV7-9, with 9 bases that match TRBD2. This CDR3 is 16 amino acids long. V was pared by 5 bases and J by 1 base, with 7 bases of the junction left unmatched. Germline V gene sequence: CDR1 SEHNR, CDR2 FQNEAQ (reference sequence). CDR3 sequence (DNA): TGTGCCAGCAGCCCTAGCGGGGCCACAGGCACAGATACGCAGTATTTT. Its protein is CASSPSGATGTDTQYF.